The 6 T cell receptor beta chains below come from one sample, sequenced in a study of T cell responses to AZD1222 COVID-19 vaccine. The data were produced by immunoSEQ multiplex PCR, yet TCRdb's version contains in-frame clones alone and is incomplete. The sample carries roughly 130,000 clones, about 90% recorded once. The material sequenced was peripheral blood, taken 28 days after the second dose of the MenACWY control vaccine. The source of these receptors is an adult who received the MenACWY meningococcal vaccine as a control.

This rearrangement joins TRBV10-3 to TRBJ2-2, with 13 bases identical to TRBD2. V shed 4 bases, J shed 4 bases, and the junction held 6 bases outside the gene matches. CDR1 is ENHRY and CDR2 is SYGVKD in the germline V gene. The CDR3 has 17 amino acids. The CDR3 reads CAISAGTSGRGTGELFF. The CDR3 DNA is TGTGCCATCAGTGCGGGAACTAGCGGGAGGGGCACCGGGGAGCTGTTTTTT.

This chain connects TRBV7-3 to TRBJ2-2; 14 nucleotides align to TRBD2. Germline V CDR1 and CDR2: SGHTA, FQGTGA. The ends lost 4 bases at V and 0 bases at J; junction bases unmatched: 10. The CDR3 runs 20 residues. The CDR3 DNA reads TGTGCCAGCAGCTCTGGGACTAGCGGGAGTTGGGGGGCGAACACCGGGGAGCTGTTTTTT. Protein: CASSSGTSGSWGANTGELFF.

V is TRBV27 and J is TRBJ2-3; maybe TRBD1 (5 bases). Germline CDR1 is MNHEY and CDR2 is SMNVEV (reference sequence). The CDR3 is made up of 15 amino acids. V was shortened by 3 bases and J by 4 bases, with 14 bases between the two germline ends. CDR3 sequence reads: CASSFRQGLSDTQYF. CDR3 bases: TGTGCCAGCAGTTTCCGGCAGGGTTTGTCAGATACGCAGTATTTT.

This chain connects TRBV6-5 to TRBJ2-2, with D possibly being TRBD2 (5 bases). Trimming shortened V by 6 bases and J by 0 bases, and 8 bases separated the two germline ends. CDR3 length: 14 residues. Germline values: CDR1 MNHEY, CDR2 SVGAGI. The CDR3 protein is CASRTNTNTGELFF. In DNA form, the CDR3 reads TGTGCCAGCAGGACTAACACGAACACCGGGGAGCTGTTTTTT.

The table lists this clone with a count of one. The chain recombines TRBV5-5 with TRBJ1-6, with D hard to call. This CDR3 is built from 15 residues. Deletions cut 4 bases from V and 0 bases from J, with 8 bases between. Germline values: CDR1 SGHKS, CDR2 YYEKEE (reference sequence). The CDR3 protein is CASSHSSSYNSPLHF. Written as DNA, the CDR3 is TGTGCCAGCAGCCACAGCAGCTCCTATAATTCACCCCTCCACTTT.

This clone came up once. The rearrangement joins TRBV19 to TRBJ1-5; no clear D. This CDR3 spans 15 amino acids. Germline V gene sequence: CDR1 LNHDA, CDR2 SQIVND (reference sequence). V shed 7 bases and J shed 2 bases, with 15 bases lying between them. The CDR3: CASKNPHDGNQPQHF. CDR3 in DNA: TGTGCCAGTAAAAACCCACACGACGGCAATCAGCCCCAGCATTTT.